Shown below are 8 T cell receptor beta chains from a single sample sequenced in a study of blood T cell repertoires in COVID-19. TCRdb's copy holds only in-frame clones and misses some; the assay was immunoSEQ multiplex PCR. The table shows 35,000 to 45,000 clones, with roughly nine tenths occurring only once. Sequenced sample: peripheral blood. These receptor sequences come from a man aged 55 to 70 with acute or convalescent COVID-19.

J is TRBJ2-1 and V is TRBV29-1, with 8 bases identical to TRBD1. Looked up from germline, CDR1 is SQVTM and CDR2 is ANQGSEA. Germline trimming cut 2 bases from V and 7 bases from J; bases unmatched to any gene: 7. This CDR3 contains 14 residues. The CDR3, as DNA: TGCAGCGTTGAATCCCGGACAGGGTCAAATGAGCAGTTCTTC. It translates to CSVESRTGSNEQFF.

V is TRBV5-1 and J is TRBJ1-1, with no clear D. This CDR3 is built from 13 residues. The V and J ends lost 4 bases and 5 bases respectively, with 12 bases between them. CDR1 is SGHRS, CDR2 YFSETQ, per germline. The CDR3: CASSGAYGTEAFF. DNA of the CDR3: TGCGCCAGCAGCGGAGCCTATGGTACTGAAGCTTTCTTT.

This clone was seen once. The genes are TRBV10-3 and TRBJ1-2, with 8 bases identical to TRBD1. The germline V gene has CDR1 ENHRY and CDR2 SYGVKD. Trimming took 1 base from V and 7 from J; bases not matched to a gene: 14. CDR3 size: 17 residues. The CDR3 sequence is CAISELADREGERGYTF. In nucleotides, the CDR3 is TGTGCCATCAGTGAGTTAGCGGACAGGGAGGGGGAGCGTGGCTACACCTTC.

The V and J genes are TRBV19 and TRBJ2-1, with TRBD2 matching 9 bases. Germline lookup yields CDR1 LNHDA and CDR2 SQIVND (reference sequence). The CDR3 spans 15 residues. V shed 3 bases and J 10 bases; nucleotides not matched to a gene: 10. In DNA, the CDR3 is TGTGCCAGTAGTATCCTAGCGGGAAGGGCAATAGAGCAGTTCTTC. Translation: CASSILAGRAIEQFF. The complete variable domain, with remaining parts taken from reference TRBV19 and TRBJ2-1, reads DGGITQSPKYLFRKEGQNVTLSCEQNLNHDAMYWYRQDPGQGLRLIYYSQIVNDFQKGDIAEGYSVSREKKESFPLTVTSAQKNPTAFYLCASSILAGRAIEQFFGPGTRLTVL.

The V and J genes are TRBV5-6 and TRBJ2-1; TRBD2 aligns across 7 bases. Germline V lookup: CDR1 SGHDT, CDR2 YYEEEE. The V gene end was trimmed by 3 bases and the J gene end by 7 bases; junction bases not matched to a gene: 13. This CDR3 contains 16 residues. CDR3: CASSSLGGRAWNEQFF. The CDR3 region has the DNA TGTGCCAGCAGCTCCCTCGGCGGGAGAGCGTGGAATGAGCAGTTCTTC.

The V and J genes are TRBV7-2 and TRBJ2-1; no clear D. The CDR3 extends over 15 amino acids. Germline V gene data show CDR1 as SGHTA and CDR2 as FQGNSA. V lost 3 bases, J lost 1 base, and 10 bases lay in between. The chain's CDR3 is CASSFVSDSYNEQFF. CDR3 nucleotide sequence: TGTGCCAGCAGCTTCGTCAGTGATTCCTACAATGAGCAGTTCTTC. Full variable domain (rest looked up from reference TRBV7-2 and TRBJ2-1): GAGVSQSPSNKVTEKGKDVELRCDPISGHTALYWYRQSLGQGLEFLIYFQGNSAPDKSGLPSDRFSAERTGGSVSTLTIQRTQQEDSAVYLCASSFVSDSYNEQFFGPGTRLTVL.

The genes are TRBV7-2 and TRBJ2-1; D might be TRBD2 (6 bases). CDR1 and CDR2 (germline): SGHTA, FQGNSA. The germline V and J ends were trimmed by 5 bases and 3 bases, with 14 bases remaining between them. The CDR3 extends over 15 amino acids. The CDR3 DNA follows: TGTGCCAGCAGCCTAACGCGGGGCTTCTACAATGAGCAGTTCTTC. As protein: CASSLTRGFYNEQFF.

CDR3 in amino acids: CASSVMSSGAYADTQYF. The CDR3 DNA reads TGTGCCAGCAGCGTAATGTCTAGCGGGGCGTATGCAGATACGCAGTATTTT. This rearrangement joins TRBV9 to TRBJ2-3; 9 nucleotides align to TRBD2. Germline CDR1 reads SGDLS; CDR2 reads YYNGEE. The CDR3 runs to 17 residues. J gave up 4 bases and V 1 base, and 10 bases lay outside the gene matches.